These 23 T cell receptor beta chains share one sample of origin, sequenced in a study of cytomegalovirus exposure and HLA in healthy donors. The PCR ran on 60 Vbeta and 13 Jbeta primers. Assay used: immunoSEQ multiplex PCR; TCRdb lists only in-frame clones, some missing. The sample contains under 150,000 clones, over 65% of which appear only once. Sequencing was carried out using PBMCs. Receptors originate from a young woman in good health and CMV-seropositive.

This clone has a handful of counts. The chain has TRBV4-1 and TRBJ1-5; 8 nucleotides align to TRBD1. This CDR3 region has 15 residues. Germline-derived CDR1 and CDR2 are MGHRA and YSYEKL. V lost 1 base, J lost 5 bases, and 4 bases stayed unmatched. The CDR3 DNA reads TGCGCCAGCAGCCAAGGACAGGGGTACGATCAGCCCCAGCATTTT. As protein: CASSQGQGYDQPQHF.

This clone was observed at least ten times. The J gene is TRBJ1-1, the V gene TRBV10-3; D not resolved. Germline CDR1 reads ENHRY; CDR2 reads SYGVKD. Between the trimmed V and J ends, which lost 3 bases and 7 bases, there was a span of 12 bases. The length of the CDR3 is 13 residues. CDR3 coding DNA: TGTGCCATCAGTGATACGGGAGTGGATGAAGCTTTCTTT. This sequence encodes CAISDTGVDEAFF.

CDR3 sequence (DNA): TGTGCCAGCAATCGGGAGGAGACCTACGAGCAGTACTTC. Protein: CASNREETYEQYF. The chain has TRBV9 and TRBJ2-7; 7 nucleotides agree with TRBD2. This CDR3 spans 13 amino acids. Trimming took 6 bases from V and 2 from J; bases not matched to a gene: 5. The germline gives CDR1 SGDLS, CDR2 YYNGEE.

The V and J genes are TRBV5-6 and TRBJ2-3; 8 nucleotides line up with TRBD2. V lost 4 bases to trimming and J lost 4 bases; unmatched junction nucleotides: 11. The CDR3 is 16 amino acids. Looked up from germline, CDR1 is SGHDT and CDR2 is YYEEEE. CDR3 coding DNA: TGTGCCAGCAGCCACTACAGTAGCGGGAAATCAGATACGCAGTATTTT. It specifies CASSHYSSGKSDTQYF.

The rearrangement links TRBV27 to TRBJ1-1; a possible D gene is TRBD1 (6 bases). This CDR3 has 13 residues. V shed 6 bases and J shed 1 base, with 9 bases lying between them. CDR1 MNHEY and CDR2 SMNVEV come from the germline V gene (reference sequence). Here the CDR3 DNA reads TGTGCCAGCAGAGGGGGAGAGAACACTGAAGCTTTCTTT. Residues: CASRGGENTEAFF.

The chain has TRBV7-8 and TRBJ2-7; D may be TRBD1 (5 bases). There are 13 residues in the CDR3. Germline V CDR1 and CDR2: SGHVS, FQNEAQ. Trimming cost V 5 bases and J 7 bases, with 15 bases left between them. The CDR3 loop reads CASSLHETAEQYF. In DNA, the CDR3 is TGTGCCAGCAGCCTTCATGAGACAGCAGAGCAGTACTTC.

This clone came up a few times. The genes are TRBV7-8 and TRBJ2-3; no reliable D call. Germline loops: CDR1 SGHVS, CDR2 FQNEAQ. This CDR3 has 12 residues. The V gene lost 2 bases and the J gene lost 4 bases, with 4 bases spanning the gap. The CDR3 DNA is TGTGCCAGCAGCTTACTCGCAGATACGCAGTATTTT. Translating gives CASSLLADTQYF.

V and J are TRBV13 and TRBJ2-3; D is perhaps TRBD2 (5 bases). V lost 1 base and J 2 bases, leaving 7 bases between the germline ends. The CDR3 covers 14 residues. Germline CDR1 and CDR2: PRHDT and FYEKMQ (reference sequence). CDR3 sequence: CASSLAADTDTQYF. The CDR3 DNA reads TGTGCCAGCAGCTTAGCAGCGGACACAGATACGCAGTATTTT.

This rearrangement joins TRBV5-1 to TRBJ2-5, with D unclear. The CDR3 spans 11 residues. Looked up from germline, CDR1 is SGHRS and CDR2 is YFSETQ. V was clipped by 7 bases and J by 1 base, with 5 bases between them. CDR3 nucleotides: TGCGCCAGCTACGGCCAAGAGACCCAGTACTTC. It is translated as CASYGQETQYF.

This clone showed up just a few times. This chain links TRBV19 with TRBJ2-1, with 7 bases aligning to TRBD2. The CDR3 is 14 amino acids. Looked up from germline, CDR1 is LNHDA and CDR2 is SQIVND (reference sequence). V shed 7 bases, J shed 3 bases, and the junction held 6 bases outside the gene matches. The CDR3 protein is CASTWGGIYNEQFF. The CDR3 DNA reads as TGTGCCAGTACCTGGGGGGGAATCTACAATGAGCAGTTCTTC.

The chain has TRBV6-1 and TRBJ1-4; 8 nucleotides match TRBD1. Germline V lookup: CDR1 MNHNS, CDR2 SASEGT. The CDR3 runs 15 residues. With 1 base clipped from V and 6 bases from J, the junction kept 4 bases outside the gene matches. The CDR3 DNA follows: TGTGCCAGCAGTGAAGACCAGGGGGCATATGAAAAACTGTTTTTT. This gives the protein CASSEDQGAYEKLFF.

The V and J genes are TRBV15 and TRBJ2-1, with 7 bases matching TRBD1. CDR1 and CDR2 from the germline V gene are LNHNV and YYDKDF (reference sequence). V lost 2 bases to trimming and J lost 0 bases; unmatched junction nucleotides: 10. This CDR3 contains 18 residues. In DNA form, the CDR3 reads TGTGCCACCAGCAGAACATTGAGACAGGGTAGCTCCTACAATGAGCAGTTCTTC. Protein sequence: CATSRTLRQGSSYNEQFF. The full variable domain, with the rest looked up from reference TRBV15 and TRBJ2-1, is DAMVIQNPRYQVTQFGKPVTLSCSQTLNHNVMYWYQQKSSQAPKLLFHYYDKDFNNEADTPDNFQSRRPNTSFCFLDIRSPGLGDTAMYLCATSRTLRQGSSYNEQFFGPGTRLTVL.

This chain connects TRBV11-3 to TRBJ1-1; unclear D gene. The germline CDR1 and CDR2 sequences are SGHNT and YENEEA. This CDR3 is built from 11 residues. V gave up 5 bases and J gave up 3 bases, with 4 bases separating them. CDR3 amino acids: CASSLDTEAFF. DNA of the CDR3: TGTGCCAGCAGCCTTGACACTGAAGCTTTCTTT.

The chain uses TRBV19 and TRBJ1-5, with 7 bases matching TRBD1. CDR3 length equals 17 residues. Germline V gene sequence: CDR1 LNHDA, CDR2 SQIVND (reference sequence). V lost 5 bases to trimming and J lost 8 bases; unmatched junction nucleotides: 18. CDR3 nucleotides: TGTGCCAGTAGTGCACGGGACAGAGGGGATTATTACAAGCCCCAGCATTTT. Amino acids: CASSARDRGDYYKPQHF.

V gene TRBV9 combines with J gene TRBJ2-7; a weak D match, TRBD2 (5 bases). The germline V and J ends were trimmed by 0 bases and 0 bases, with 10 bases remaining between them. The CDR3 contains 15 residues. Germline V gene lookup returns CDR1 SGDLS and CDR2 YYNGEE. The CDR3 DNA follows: TGTGCCAGCAGCGTAGATGGAGGTAGCTCCTACGAGCAGTACTTC. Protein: CASSVDGGSSYEQYF. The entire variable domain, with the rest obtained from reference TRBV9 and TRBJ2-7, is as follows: DSGVTQTPKHLITATGQRVTLRCSPRSGDLSVYWYQQSLDQGLQFLIQYYNGEERAKGNILERFSAQQFPDLHSELNLSSLELGDSALYFCASSVDGGSSYEQYFGPGTRLTVT.

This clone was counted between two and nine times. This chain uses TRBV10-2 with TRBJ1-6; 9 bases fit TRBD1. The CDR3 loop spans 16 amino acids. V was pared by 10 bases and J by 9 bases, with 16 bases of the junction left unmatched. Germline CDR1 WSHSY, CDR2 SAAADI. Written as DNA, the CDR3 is TGCGCCACCGATCGGACAGGGGTCTTTAGTGGTTCACCCCTCCACTTT. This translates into CATDRTGVFSGSPLHF.

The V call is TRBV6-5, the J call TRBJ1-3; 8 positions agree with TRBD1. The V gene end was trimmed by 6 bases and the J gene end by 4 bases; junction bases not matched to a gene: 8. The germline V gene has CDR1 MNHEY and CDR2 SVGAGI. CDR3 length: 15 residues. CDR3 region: CASRGGTGGGNTIYF. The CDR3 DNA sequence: TGTGCCAGCAGAGGAGGGACAGGCGGGGGAAACACCATATATTTT.

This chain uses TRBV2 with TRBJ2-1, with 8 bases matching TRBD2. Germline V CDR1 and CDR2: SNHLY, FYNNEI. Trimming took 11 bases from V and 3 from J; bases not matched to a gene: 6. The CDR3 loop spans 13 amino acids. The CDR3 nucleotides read TGTGCCGGACGGGGGGGCTACTACAATGAGCAGTTCTTC. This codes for CAGRGGYYNEQFF.

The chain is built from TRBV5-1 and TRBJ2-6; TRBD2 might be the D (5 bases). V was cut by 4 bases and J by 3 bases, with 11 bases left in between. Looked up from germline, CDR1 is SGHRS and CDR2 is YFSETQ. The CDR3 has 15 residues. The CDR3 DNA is TGCGCCAGCAGCGAAGGGAGTTTTGGGGCCAACGTCCTGACTTTC. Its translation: CASSEGSFGANVLTF. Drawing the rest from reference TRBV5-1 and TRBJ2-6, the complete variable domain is KAGVTQTPRYLIKTRGQQVTLSCSPISGHRSVSWYQQTPGQGLQFLFEYFSETQRNKGNFPGRFSGRQFSNSRSEMNVSTLELGDSALYLCASSEGSFGANVLTFGAGSRLTVL.

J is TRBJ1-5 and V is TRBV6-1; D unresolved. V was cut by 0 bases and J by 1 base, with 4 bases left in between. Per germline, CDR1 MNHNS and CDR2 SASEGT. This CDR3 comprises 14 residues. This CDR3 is CASSEAGSNQPQHF. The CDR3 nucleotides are TGTGCCAGCAGTGAAGCCGGGAGCAATCAGCCCCAGCATTTT.

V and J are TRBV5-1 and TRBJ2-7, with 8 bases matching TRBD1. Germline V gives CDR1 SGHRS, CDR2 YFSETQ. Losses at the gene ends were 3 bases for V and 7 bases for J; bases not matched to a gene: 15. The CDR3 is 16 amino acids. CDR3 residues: CASSYGTGHTAWEQYF. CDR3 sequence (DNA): TGCGCCAGCAGCTATGGGACAGGCCATACCGCTTGGGAGCAGTACTTC.

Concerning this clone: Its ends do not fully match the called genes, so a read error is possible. This CDR3 is CASSDRKSDTGAFF. CDR3 DNA: TGTGCCAGCAGTGATAGGAAGTCGGACACTGGAGCTTTCTTT. The V gene is TRBV7-3, the J gene TRBJ1-1, with a possible D match to TRBD1 (5 bases). Germline values: CDR1 SGHTA, CDR2 FQGTGA. The CDR3 consists of 14 residues.

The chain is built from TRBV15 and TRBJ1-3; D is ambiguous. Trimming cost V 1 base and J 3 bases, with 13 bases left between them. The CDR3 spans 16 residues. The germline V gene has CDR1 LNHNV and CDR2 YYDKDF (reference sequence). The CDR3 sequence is CATSRVRGNNGNTIYF. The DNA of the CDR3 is TGTGCCACCAGCAGAGTCAGAGGGAACAATGGAAACACCATATATTTT.